This T cell receptor beta chain was found in a study of Tregs in tolerant kidney transplant recipients. Broader study findings: Activated donor B cell expansion appeared to reveal the most relevant donor-specific TCRbeta repertoire.

CDR1 is MGHRA, CDR2 YSYEKL, per germline. The V gene end was trimmed by 4 bases and the J gene end by 6 bases; junction bases not matched to a gene: 13. The CDR3 extends over 16 amino acids. Turning to this clone: The antigen is not known.

Profiled with immunoSEQ multiplex PCR; TCRdb holds only in-frame clones, not every one. This table holds some 100,000 clones, 85% to 95% found once. This TCR was recovered from a human donor in good health. Sample: CD4+ T cells from blood. The chain recombines TRBV4-1 with TRBJ2-7; TRBD2 aligns across 9 bases. Written as DNA, the CDR3 is TGCGCCAGCAGCCGTCCGACTAGCGGACGATTGATCGAGCAGTACTTC. Translation gives CASSRPTSGRLIEQYF.